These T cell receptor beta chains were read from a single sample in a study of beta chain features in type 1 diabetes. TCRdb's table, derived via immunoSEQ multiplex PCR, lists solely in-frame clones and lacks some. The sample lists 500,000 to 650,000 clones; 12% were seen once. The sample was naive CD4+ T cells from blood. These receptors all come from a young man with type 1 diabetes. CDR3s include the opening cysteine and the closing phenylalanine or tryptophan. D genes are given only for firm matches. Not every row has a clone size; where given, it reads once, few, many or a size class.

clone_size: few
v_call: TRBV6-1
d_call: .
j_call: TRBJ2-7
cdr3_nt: TGTGCCAACAGGGACACGGGCTACGAGCAGTACTTC
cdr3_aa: CANRDTGYEQYF

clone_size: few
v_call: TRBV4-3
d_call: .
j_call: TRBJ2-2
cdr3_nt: TGCGCCAGCAGCCAGGGCCCAATACTCACCGGGGAGCTGTTTTTT
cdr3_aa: CASSQGPILTGELFF

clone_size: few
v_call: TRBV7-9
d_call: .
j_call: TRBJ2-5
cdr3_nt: TGTGCCAGCAGCTTAGTAGTCCGGGACTCCAGGGAGACCCAGTACTTC
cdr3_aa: CASSLVVRDSRETQYF

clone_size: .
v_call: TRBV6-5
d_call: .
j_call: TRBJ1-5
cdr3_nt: TGTGCCAGCAGTTATCAGGGGTGGAATCAGCCCCAGCATTTT
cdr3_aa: CASSYQGWNQPQHF

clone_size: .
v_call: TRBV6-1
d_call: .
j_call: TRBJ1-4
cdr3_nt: TGTGCCAGCAGTGAAGGGTCAACCGGAATTGGGCTGTTTTTT
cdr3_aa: CASSEGSTGIGLFF

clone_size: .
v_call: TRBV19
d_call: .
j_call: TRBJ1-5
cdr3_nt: TGTGCCAGTAGTCTTTTGACAGATAGCAATCAGCCCCAGCATTTT
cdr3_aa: CASSLLTDSNQPQHF

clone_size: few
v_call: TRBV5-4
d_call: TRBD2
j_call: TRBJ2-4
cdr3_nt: TGTGCCAGCAGTAGGGGACTAGCGGGGATCGGCATAGACATTCAGTACTTC
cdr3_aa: CASSRGLAGIGIDIQYF

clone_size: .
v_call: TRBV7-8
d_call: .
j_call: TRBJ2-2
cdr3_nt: TGTGCCAGCAGCGCAAGAGTTCGGAACACCGGGGAGCTGTTTTTT
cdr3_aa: CASSARVRNTGELFF

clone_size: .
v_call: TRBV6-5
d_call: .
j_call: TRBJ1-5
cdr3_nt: TGTGCCAGCAAGCTGACCGTGAGCAATCAGCCCCAGCATTTT
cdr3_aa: CASKLTVSNQPQHF

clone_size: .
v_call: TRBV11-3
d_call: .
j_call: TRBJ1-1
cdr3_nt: TGTGCCAGCAGCCCCGGGACACCGACTATAAACACTGAAGCTTTCTTT
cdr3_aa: CASSPGTPTINTEAFF

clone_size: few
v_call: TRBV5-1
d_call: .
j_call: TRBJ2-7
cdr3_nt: TGCGCCAGCAGCTTACGGGCTGGGGACGAGCAGTACTTC
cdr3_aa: CASSLRAGDEQYF

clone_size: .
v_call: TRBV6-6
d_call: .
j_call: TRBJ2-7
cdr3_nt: TGTGCCAGCAGTTACGGGTTAGGTCTACCCTACGAGCAGTACTTC
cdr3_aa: CASSYGLGLPYEQYF

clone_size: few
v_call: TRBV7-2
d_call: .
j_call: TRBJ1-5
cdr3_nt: TGTGCCAGCAGCCAAGGGACTGACAATCAGCCCCAGCATTTT
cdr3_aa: CASSQGTDNQPQHF

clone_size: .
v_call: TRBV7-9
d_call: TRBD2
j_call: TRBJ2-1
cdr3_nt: TGTGCCAGCAGCCTTGGACTAGCGGGGTCACATGAGCAGTTCTTC
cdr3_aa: CASSLGLAGSHEQFF

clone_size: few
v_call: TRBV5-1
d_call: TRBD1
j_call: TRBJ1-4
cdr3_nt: TGCGCCAGCAGCTTTACTGTACGGACAGGGAATGAAAAACTGTTTTTT
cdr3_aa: CASSFTVRTGNEKLFF

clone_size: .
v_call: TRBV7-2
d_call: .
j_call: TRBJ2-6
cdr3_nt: TGTGCCAGCAGCTCTGCAGGGGCCAACGTCCTGACTTTC
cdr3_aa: CASSSAGANVLTF

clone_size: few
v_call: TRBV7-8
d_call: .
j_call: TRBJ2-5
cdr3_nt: TGTGCCAGCAGCTTCGGGATCTTGAAAGAGACCCAGTACTTC
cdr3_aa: CASSFGILKETQYF

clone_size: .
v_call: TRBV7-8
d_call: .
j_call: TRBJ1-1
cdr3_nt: TGTGCCAGCAGCTCGACAGTGAACACTGAAGCTTTCTTT
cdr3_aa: CASSSTVNTEAFF

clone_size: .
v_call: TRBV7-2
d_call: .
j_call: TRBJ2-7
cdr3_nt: TGTGCCAGCAGCACCCAGGGACTCTCCTACGAGCAGTACTTC
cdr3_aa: CASSTQGLSYEQYF